The present T cell receptor beta chain was sequenced within a study of identifying expanded T cells in peripheral blood (dated by TCRdb to about 2019). About the study as a whole: Technical replicates were generated by sequencing separate aliquots of the same genomic DNA pool, and four replicates were compared pairwise. What the authors observed across the whole study: Between technical replicates the binomial model flagged around 1.2 differentially abundant clones, whereas over around 2 weeks the binomial model flagged about 15 and over roughly 4 weeks approximately 18. The authors expected biological variance in healthy repertoires might increase further over much longer intervals such as months to years. Across all healthy donors, variance in clone template counts between approximately 2-week samples was found to increase significantly with total template count. Across all healthy-donor time intervals, the beta-binomial model significantly cut both the number of clones called differentially abundant and the false-positive rate.

No immune events such as infections were documented for the healthy donors during the collection period. Healthy-donor blood repertoires served as a training cohort to calibrate time-dependent variance in a beta-binomial model of T-cell clone differential abundance. The training cohort was composed of around ten healthy donors, 3 female and 7 male. On average the donors were about 40 years old, and their ages spanned roughly 25 to 65 years. Whole blood was collected from each healthy donor at three time points spaced 2 to 3 weeks apart and obtained from a commercial supplier. Genomic DNA was extracted from unsorted whole blood for immunosequencing. This clone has only a few counts. The clone's antigen remains unknown. Within one base of it there is no much larger clone, and no base qualities were kept. The immunoSEQ Assay, which uses bias-controlled multiplex PCR amplification of genomic DNA, was used to profile TCRbeta CDR3 regions. The original methods were these. The absolute abundance of each unique TCRbeta CDR3 region was quantified after sequences were collapsed and filtered. Two models were used to test differential abundance: a binomial model (Fisher-equivalent) and a beta-binomial model that adds time-dependent variance fitted from healthy donors. Any clone with fewer than 5 combined templates was excluded, and a clone was called differentially abundant if its Benjamini-Hochberg FDR was below 0.01. The form v = (b*log(k)+a)^2 was used to model beta-binomial variance as a function of total template count across the two samples. Imported from immuneACCESS, the table was reduced by TCRdb to in-frame sequences with V and J called. These copies leave out some clones; in studies compared against another copy, an unresolved V gene accounts for under half, and the cause of the remainder is not known. Clone size and the V and J calls come from that table; the DNA yielded D and trimming. The table for this sample lists approximately 97,000 clones; around 88% of them were counted only once. The ten largest clones take up 13% to 15% of the sample.

The sequence was collected from a person aged 18 to 69 in good health. The sequenced material came from blood.

The CDR3 protein is CSVGRIHEQFF. The DNA sequence is given as TGCAGCGTTGGCCGAATCCATGAGCAGTTCTTC. The receptor chain draws on TRBV29-1 and TRBJ2-1; no D gene call is confident. The germline V gene gives CDR1 as SQVTM and CDR2 as ANQGSEA. Taken from cysteine to phenylalanine, the CDR3 has 11 residues. The retained sequence is limited to the CDR3, 33 bases, with the frame set at the first base. The V end loses 4 bases and the J end loses 8 bases, and a stretch of 9 bases separates them.